This entry lists 9 T cell receptor beta chains sequenced from one sample in a study of blood T cells in healthy people across ages. Primed by a sample-barcoded 5' primer and a J-beta primer mix, a second PCR proceeded for 7 to 11 cycles. TCRdb processed the 5' RACE reads anew with MiXCR; each CDR3 protein has one entry. Of about 640,000 distinct CDR3 sequences in the sample, under 65% were seen once. The sample was blood. All receptors come from a man aged 55 to 70 in good health.

This clonotype came up a few times. This sequence joins TRBV20-1 and TRBJ1-1; D gene uncertain. With 3 bases removed from V and 1 base from J, the gap between germline ends came to 12 bases. The CDR3 has 14 amino acids. The germline gives CDR1 DFQATT, CDR2 SNEGSKA (reference sequence). This chain's CDR3 is CSASEGGPNTEAFF. The CDR3 DNA follows: TGCAGTGCTAGTGAGGGAGGGCCGAACACTGAAGCTTTCTTT.

The chain links TRBV10-3 to TRBJ1-4; no clear D. V shed 3 bases and J shed 15 bases, with 11 bases lying between them. The CDR3 has 11 amino acids. Germline CDR1 and CDR2: ENHRY and SYGVKD. CDR3 sequence reads: CAISEGYGVFF. In DNA form, the CDR3 reads TGTGCCATCAGTGAAGGTTACGGGGTGTTTTTT.

The chain has TRBV29-1 and TRBJ2-3, with 10 bases lining up with TRBD1. This CDR3 has 14 amino acids. V lost 6 bases and J lost 1; bases outside the gene matches: 4. Germline V gives CDR1 SQVTM, CDR2 ANQGSEA. The CDR3 sequence is CSVGDRGGTDTQYF. CDR3 DNA sequence: TGCAGCGTCGGGGACAGGGGTGGCACAGATACGCAGTATTTT.

The CDR3 region is CARRDRGVNEQFF. The CDR3 DNA is TGTGCCAGGCGGGACAGGGGCGTCAATGAGCAGTTCTTC. This sequence joins TRBV5-8 and TRBJ2-1; 10 bases line up with TRBD1. V was pared by 8 bases and J by 6 bases, with 5 bases of the junction left unmatched. CDR1 and CDR2 (germline): SGHTS, YDEGEE. This CDR3 is built from 13 residues.

This chain links TRBV14 with TRBJ2-3; D gene uncertain. The CDR3 extends over 14 amino acids. Looked up from germline, CDR1 is SGHDN and CDR2 is FVKESK. V lost 4 bases and J lost 8, with 16 bases in between. CDR3 residues: CASSPRIFLSTQYF. The CDR3, as DNA: TGTGCCAGCAGCCCCCGAATTTTTTTGAGTACGCAGTATTTT.

The chain couples TRBV5-1 to TRBJ2-7; D is perhaps TRBD1 or TRBD2 (5 bases each). The germline V gene encodes CDR1 SGHRS and CDR2 YFSETQ. This CDR3 spans 14 amino acids. V shed 4 bases and J shed 2 bases, with 13 bases lying between them. CDR3 nucleotides: TGCGCCAGCAGCGCCCGGGGCGGAGCCTACGAGCAGTACTTC. Its translation is CASSARGGAYEQYF.

The CDR3 loop is CSASKGGSPNTDTQYF. The CDR3 bases are TGCAGTGCCTCCAAGGGGGGCTCCCCTAACACAGATACGCAGTATTTT. The chain is built from TRBV20-1 and TRBJ2-3; D assignment may be TRBD1 or TRBD2 (6 bases each). The CDR3 consists of 16 residues. V lost 6 bases and J 2 bases, leaving 21 bases between the germline ends. Germline V gene sequence: CDR1 DFQATT, CDR2 SNEGSKA (reference sequence).

The chain is built from TRBV20-1 and TRBJ2-5, with 15 bases aligning to TRBD2. CDR1 is DFQATT and CDR2 is SNEGSKA in the germline V gene (reference sequence). Germline trimming cut 6 bases from V and 2 bases from J; bases unmatched to any gene: 10. CDR3 length: 17 residues. The CDR3 coding sequence is TGCAGTGCCGCCCTGGGACTAGCGGGGGGCGGTCAAGAGACCCAGTACTTC. Translating it yields CSAALGLAGGGQETQYF.

The J gene is TRBJ2-7, the V gene TRBV7-9, with D uncertain. The CDR3 has 15 residues. Trimming removed 5 bases from V and 0 bases from J, with 14 bases in between. The germline V gene encodes CDR1 SEHNR and CDR2 FQNEAQ (reference sequence). CDR3 sequence reads: CASSITAYSSYEQYF. CDR3 nucleotide sequence: TGTGCCAGCAGCATAACAGCTTACTCCTCCTACGAGCAGTACTTC.